Listed below are T cell receptor beta chains from one sample, sequenced in a study of blood T cell repertoires in COVID-19. Produced via immunoSEQ multiplex PCR; TCRdb's table is partial and in-frame only. The sample contains 400,000 to 550,000 clones, nearly 90% of which appear only once. The sequenced sample consisted of PBMCs or T cells enriched from blood (not recorded which). The receptors were gathered from a woman younger than 30 with acute COVID-19. Both conserved end residues are trimmed from each CDR3. Each record gives: J gene, V gene, CDR3 protein.

>TRBJ1-2|TRBV6-5
ASATEQNYGYT
>TRBJ2-5|TRBV3-1/TRBV3-2
ASTQGYRGETQY
>TRBJ2-5|TRBV18
ASSATGYQETQY
>TRBJ1-5|TRBV15
ATSREGGGLQPQH
>TRBJ2-7|TRBV6-5
ATRDTSYEQY
>TRBJ2-2|TRBV10-1
ASSSQSNTGELF
>TRBJ2-2|TRBV3-1/TRBV3-2
ASSHRLAANTGELF
>TRBJ2-1|TRBV10-2
ASSELPPGLAGTNEQF
>TRBJ1-3|TRBV9
ASSGTGTGNTIY
>TRBJ1-6|TRBV15
ATSRVGTGYSPLH
>TRBJ2-6|TRBV5-6
ASSLRDFFSGANVLT
>TRBJ1-2|TRBV9
ASSVASGGSNYGYT
>TRBJ2-7|TRBV30
AWSQGLAASYEQY
>TRBJ2-7|TRBV11-2
ASSSSLPGEQY
>TRBJ1-5|TRBV7-9
ASSLAVRQGVGQPQH
>TRBJ2-3|TRBV5-1
ASSPSAGTDTQY
>TRBJ1-1|TRBV18
ASSHRDMNTEAF
>TRBJ1-6|TRBV27
ASIPAGASYNSPLH
>TRBJ2-3|TRBV12-3/TRBV12-4
ASSWTITDTQY
>TRBJ2-5|TRBV28
ASSFGSGSGETQY
>TRBJ2-1|TRBV29-1
SVELLAAPSYNEQF
>TRBJ2-7|TRBV5-6
ASSLRIGGGARYEQY
>TRBJ2-3|TRBV18
ASSPTAAGDTQY
>TRBJ2-7|TRBV28
ASSGAVQY
>TRBJ2-1|TRBV24-1
ATSDFRAGEVNEQF